This paragraph covers one T cell receptor (beta chain) sequence. The sample belongs to a study of blood T cell repertoires in COVID-19. TCRdb keeps only in-frame clones here, not all; method: immunoSEQ multiplex PCR. The sample carries under 60,000 clones, more than 75% recorded once. Deletions cut 3 bases from V and 7 bases from J, with 16 bases between. Germline CDR1 reads KGHSH; CDR2 reads LQKENI. This CDR3 has 14 residues. The rearrangement joins TRBV18 to TRBJ2-7; D gene unclear. This receptor was identified in a human donor in a cohort sampled during active COVID-19. What was sequenced was peripheral blood. The CDR3, as DNA: TGTGCCAGCTCACCTGGAGTCCCACCGAGGGAGCAGTACTTC. Translation: CASSPGVPPREQYF.